Below, 29 T cell receptor beta chains from the same sample are listed, as sequenced in a study of radiation and T cells in renal cell carcinoma. Time point specified: blood 4 weeks post-SBRT, at nephrectomy. Treatment: 15 Gy SBRT to primary tumor, nephrectomy 4 weeks later. Clones were sequenced by immunoSEQ multiplex PCR, and TCRdb holds only the in-frame ones, with some missing. The repertoire includes just under 150,000 clones, about 86% of them detected once, and about a sixth sits in the top ten. The sequences come from blood, collected from a patient whose treatment included radiotherapy and nephrectomy. These receptors were taken from a woman between 50 and 59 years old with renal cell carcinoma.

The rearrangement links TRBV6-4 to TRBJ2-7; maybe TRBD2 (6 bases). Looked up from germline, CDR1 is MRHNA and CDR2 is SNTAGT. The length of the CDR3 is 14 residues. V was pared by 5 bases and J by 2 bases, with 13 bases between. The CDR3 DNA reads TGTGCCAGCAGTCCCGACGCGGGGCCCTACGAGCAGTACTTC. This gives the protein CASSPDAGPYEQYF.

CDR3 DNA: TGTGCCAGCAGCTTGGCTCGGGGGAACTACGAGCAGTACTTC. Amino acids: CASSLARGNYEQYF. The rearrangement joins TRBV5-5 to TRBJ2-7; TRBD2 is a possible D gene (6 bases). The CDR3 is made up of 14 amino acids. Germline CDR1 SGHKS, CDR2 YYEKEE (reference sequence). Trimming cost V 0 bases and J 3 bases, with 10 bases left between them. Using reference TRBV5-5 and TRBJ2-7 for the parts outside the CDR3, the full variable domain is DAGVTQSPTHLIKTRGQQVTLRCSPISGHKSVSWYQQVLGQGPQFIFQYYEKEERGRGNFPDRFSARQFPNYSSELNVNALLLGDSALYLCASSLARGNYEQYFGPGTRLTVT.

This chain uses TRBV9 with TRBJ2-7, with 7 bases that match TRBD2. The CDR3 is 15 amino acids. V was pared by 3 bases and J by 0 bases, with 6 bases of the junction left unmatched. Germline-derived CDR1 and CDR2 are SGDLS and YYNGEE. The CDR3 reads CASSESPSGSYEQYF. The CDR3 nucleotides are TGTGCCAGCAGCGAGAGCCCTAGCGGCTCCTACGAGCAGTACTTC. Drawing the rest from reference TRBV9 and TRBJ2-7, the complete variable domain is DSGVTQTPKHLITATGQRVTLRCSPRSGDLSVYWYQQSLDQGLQFLIQYYNGEERAKGNILERFSAQQFPDLHSELNLSSLELGDSALYFCASSESPSGSYEQYFGPGTRLTVT.

This rearrangement joins TRBV9 to TRBJ2-5; 8 positions agree with TRBD1. Germline V gives CDR1 SGDLS, CDR2 YYNGEE. V lost 0 bases, J lost 5 bases, and 3 bases stayed unmatched. This CDR3 contains 14 residues. CDR3 bases: TGTGCCAGCAGCGTAGGCAGGGGGCTTGAGACCCAGTACTTC. Its protein product is CASSVGRGLETQYF.

This rearrangement joins TRBV4-3 to TRBJ2-2; D is unresolved. The CDR3 is 15 amino acids. V lost 0 bases and J 4 bases, leaving 9 bases between the germline ends. CDR1 and CDR2 from the germline V gene are LGHNA and YSLEER. As DNA, the CDR3 is TGCGCCAGCAGCCAAGACAAGCTTCGCACCGGGGAGCTGTTTTTT. It encodes CASSQDKLRTGELFF.

The chain links TRBV4-1 to TRBJ2-1, with 8 bases lining up with TRBD2. Germline values: CDR1 MGHRA, CDR2 YSYEKL. Trimming took 7 bases from V and 9 from J; bases not matched to a gene: 14. CDR3 length: 15 residues. The CDR3 region is CASMTSRGGPVEQFF. The DNA of the CDR3 is TGCGCCAGCATGACTAGCCGGGGGGGGCCGGTTGAGCAGTTCTTC.

This chain joins TRBV6-6 and TRBJ2-5; no definite D call. Germline values: CDR1 MNHNY, CDR2 SVGAGI (reference sequence). The CDR3 extends over 11 amino acids. V lost 7 bases and J 5 bases, leaving 8 bases between the germline ends. The CDR3 is CASTSSETQYF. CDR3 nucleotides: TGTGCCAGCACCTCCAGCGAGACCCAGTACTTC.

This sequence joins TRBV5-6 and TRBJ1-2; D remains unclear. The CDR3 sequence is 15 residues long. Trimming stripped 1 base from V and 1 base from J, with 11 bases between. In germline, CDR1 is SGHDT, CDR2 YYEEEE. In DNA, the CDR3 is TGTGCCAGCAGCTTGCCGCTACATGATAACTATGGCTACACCTTC. This codes for CASSLPLHDNYGYTF.

The chain carries TRBV2 and TRBJ1-2; D is uncertain. The CDR3 covers 14 residues. Germline-derived CDR1 and CDR2 are SNHLY and FYNNEI. Trimming pared 3 bases from V and 4 bases from J, leaving 12 bases between. This chain's CDR3 is CASSEERGIYGYTF. The CDR3 DNA sequence: TGTGCCAGCAGTGAGGAGCGAGGGATCTATGGCTACACCTTC.

The chain carries TRBV5-1 and TRBJ1-4; tentative D call: TRBD1 (5 bases). The germline V gene has CDR1 SGHRS and CDR2 YFSETQ. V dropped 1 base and J dropped 0 bases, with 7 bases sitting between them. CDR3 length: 15 residues. CDR3 region: CASSLWGSTNEKLFF. The CDR3, as DNA: TGCGCCAGCAGCTTGTGGGGGTCAACTAATGAAAAACTGTTTTTT.

This chain joins TRBV15 and TRBJ2-3, with 12 bases aligning to TRBD2. The V and J ends lost 3 bases and 1 base, in that order; junction bases with no gene match: 2. The CDR3 spans 16 residues. Germline assignment: CDR1 LNHNV and CDR2 YYDKDF (reference sequence). This CDR3 reads CATSSRLAGGTDTQYF. CDR3 DNA: TGTGCCACCAGCAGTAGACTAGCGGGAGGCACAGATACGCAGTATTTT. Using reference TRBV15 and TRBJ2-3 for the parts outside the CDR3, the full variable domain is DAMVIQNPRYQVTQFGKPVTLSCSQTLNHNVMYWYQQKSSQAPKLLFHYYDKDFNNEADTPDNFQSRRPNTSFCFLDIRSPGLGDTAMYLCATSSRLAGGTDTQYFGPGTRLTVL.

The rearrangement joins TRBV25-1 to TRBJ2-3; weak D call: TRBD1 (6 bases). CDR3 length equals 15 residues. Germline V gene sequence: CDR1 MGHDK, CDR2 SYGVNS. The V gene lost 1 base and the J gene lost 1 base, with 9 bases spanning the gap. CDR3 nucleotide sequence: TGTGCCAGCAGTGAATTTAAGGGGGGCACAGATACGCAGTATTTT. This sequence encodes CASSEFKGGTDTQYF.

The V call is TRBV7-2, the J call TRBJ1-2, with D possibly matching TRBD1 (5 bases). Looked up from germline, CDR1 is SGHTA and CDR2 is FQGNSA. V lost 2 bases and J 6 bases, leaving 16 bases between the germline ends. The CDR3 extends over 15 amino acids. The CDR3 DNA reads as TGTGCCAGCAGCTTAAACGGGGGAGTTTGGGATGGCTACACCTTC. Protein product: CASSLNGGVWDGYTF.

The rearrangement links TRBV9 to TRBJ1-2; D is unresolved. The CDR3 loop spans 14 amino acids. The germline CDR1 and CDR2 sequences are SGDLS and YYNGEE. Between the trimmed V and J ends, which lost 2 bases and 6 bases, there was a span of 14 bases. The CDR3: CASSVGRVGHGYTF. As DNA, the CDR3 is TGTGCCAGCAGCGTCGGAAGGGTGGGTCATGGCTACACCTTC.

This clone has only one observation. The genes are TRBV7-3 and TRBJ2-2; D is possibly TRBD1 (6 bases). The germline gives CDR1 SGHTA, CDR2 FQGTGA. The CDR3 extends over 14 amino acids. V lost 2 bases and J 8 bases, leaving 12 bases between the germline ends. As DNA, the CDR3 is TGTGCCAGCAGCTTAGAAGGGGGAGAGGGGGAGCTGTTTTTT. It is translated as CASSLEGGEGELFF.

This chain connects TRBV10-2 to TRBJ1-5, with TRBD1 as a possible D gene (5 bases). V was cut by 0 bases and J by 7 bases, with 10 bases left in between. The CDR3 consists of 14 residues. The germline V gene has CDR1 WSHSY and CDR2 SAAADI. CDR3 in amino acids: CASSESGTGQPQHF. The CDR3 DNA follows: TGCGCCAGCAGTGAGTCGGGGACGGGGCAGCCCCAGCATTTT.

The J gene is TRBJ1-5, the V gene TRBV14; D is unclear. The germline V gene has CDR1 SGHDN and CDR2 FVKESK. The length of the CDR3 is 16 residues. V lost 5 bases and J lost 0, with 14 bases in between. The CDR3 region has the DNA TGTGCCAGCAGCTCCCTTGTGGTCGATAGCAATCAGCCCCAGCATTTT. Protein product: CASSSLVVDSNQPQHF.

The V call is TRBV28, the J call TRBJ2-7; D gene ambiguous. CDR1 is MDHEN and CDR2 is SYDVKM in the germline V gene. Trimming removed 7 bases from V and 1 base from J, with 11 bases in between. This CDR3 has 13 amino acids. The CDR3 sequence is CASTSLDSYEQYF. The CDR3 DNA reads as TGTGCCAGCACCAGTCTAGATTCCTACGAGCAGTACTTC.

CDR3 amino acids: CASSLALQGANGYTF. The CDR3 DNA follows: TGTGCCAGCAGCTTAGCCCTACAGGGGGCAAATGGCTACACCTTC. The gene calls are TRBV7-2 and TRBJ1-2; TRBD1 matches 9 bases. CDR3 size: 15 residues. The V and J ends lost 0 bases and 6 bases, in that order; junction bases with no gene match: 5. CDR1 and CDR2 from the germline V gene are SGHTA and FQGNSA.

V and J are TRBV10-3 and TRBJ1-3; D not certain. V was pared by 10 bases and J by 0 bases, with 10 bases between. Germline loops: CDR1 ENHRY, CDR2 SYGVKD. The CDR3 is made up of 13 amino acids. The CDR3 protein is CANHTNSGNTIYF. The CDR3 nucleotides are TGTGCCAACCACACCAACTCTGGAAACACCATATATTTT.

Here the CDR3 reads CASSLATGFQTSEQFF. DNA for the CDR3: TGTGCCAGCAGCTTAGCCACAGGGTTTCAGACGAGTGAGCAGTTCTTC. The chain recombines TRBV7-8 with TRBJ2-1; maybe TRBD1 (6 bases). V was cut by 0 bases and J by 9 bases, with 18 bases left in between. Per the germline V gene, CDR1 is SGHVS and CDR2 is FQNEAQ. There are 16 residues in the CDR3.

The chain recombines TRBV5-3 with TRBJ1-1; the D gene is possibly TRBD1 (5 bases). TRBV5-3 is an open reading frame whose function is uncertain. CDR3 size: 12 residues. The V end was cut by 2 bases, the J end by 10 bases, with 12 bases between. CDR3 protein: CARSLGARGAFF. CDR3 in DNA: TGTGCCAGAAGCTTAGGGGCGCGAGGAGCTTTCTTT.

V and J are TRBV7-9 and TRBJ2-7; D unclear. The CDR3 totals 16 residues. Germline values: CDR1 SEHNR, CDR2 FQNEAQ (reference sequence). V was pared by 0 bases and J by 1 base, with 13 bases between. The CDR3: CASSLALAGLSYEQYF. CDR3 DNA sequence: TGTGCCAGCAGCTTAGCGCTGGCAGGCCTTTCCTACGAGCAGTACTTC.

This clone was seen only a few times. The chain links TRBV6-5 to TRBJ1-5; no reliable D call. V lost 5 bases to trimming and J lost 1 base, with 3 bases between them. Germline V CDR1 and CDR2: MNHEY, SVGAGI. The CDR3 spans 12 residues. The DNA for the CDR3 is TGTGCCAGCAGTGGGAGCAATCAGCCCCAGCATTTT. Its translation: CASSGSNQPQHF.

V is TRBV9 and J is TRBJ2-7; 7 nucleotides line up with TRBD1. With 2 bases clipped from V and 5 bases from J, the junction kept 10 bases outside the gene matches. The CDR3 extends over 15 amino acids. From germline, CDR1 is SGDLS and CDR2 YYNGEE. The CDR3 loop reads CASSVTGDNIDEQYF. In DNA form, the CDR3 reads TGTGCCAGCAGCGTTACAGGGGATAATATCGACGAGCAGTACTTC. The complete variable domain, with remaining parts taken from reference TRBV9 and TRBJ2-7, reads DSGVTQTPKHLITATGQRVTLRCSPRSGDLSVYWYQQSLDQGLQFLIQYYNGEERAKGNILERFSAQQFPDLHSELNLSSLELGDSALYFCASSVTGDNIDEQYFGPGTRLTVT.

V usage is TRBV10-1 and J usage is TRBJ2-2, with unresolved D. V shed 2 bases and J shed 4 bases, with 11 bases lying between them. The CDR3 spans 15 residues. Germline CDR1 WNHNN, CDR2 SYGVQD (reference sequence). CDR3 amino acids: CASSEAGYGTGELFF. In DNA form, the CDR3 reads TGCGCCAGCAGTGAGGCCGGGTACGGCACCGGGGAGCTGTTTTTT.

V is TRBV4-3 and J is TRBJ1-5; no firm D call. Trimming cost V 8 bases and J 0 bases, with 17 bases left between them. CDR3 length: 16 amino acids. Germline lookup yields CDR1 LGHNA and CDR2 YSLEER. The chain's CDR3 is CASFRADEYSNQPQHF. The CDR3 bases are TGCGCCAGCTTTCGGGCTGACGAATATAGCAATCAGCCCCAGCATTTT.

This clone appeared a single time. The rearrangement uses TRBV27 and TRBJ2-1; 8 bases map to TRBD2. CDR3 length: 19 residues. CDR1 is MNHEY and CDR2 is SMNVEV in the germline V gene (reference sequence). J lost 0 bases, V lost 8 bases, and 18 bases had no gene match. The CDR3 reads CASPPGGGRDTISYNEQFF. Written as DNA, the CDR3 is TGTGCCAGCCCACCCGGGGGGGGTCGAGACACAATCTCCTACAATGAGCAGTTCTTC.

V gene TRBV19 combines with J gene TRBJ2-2, with TRBD2 matching over 7 bases. CDR1 and CDR2 from the germline V gene are LNHDA and SQIVND (reference sequence). This CDR3 has 15 residues. V was pared by 0 bases and J by 6 bases, with 4 bases of the junction left unmatched. In DNA, the CDR3 is TGTGCCAGTAGTATAGACGGGGCGGGGGCCGGGGAGCTGTTTTTT. Translating gives CASSIDGAGAGELFF.